This note documents a single TCR beta chain sequence. As yet, its antigen is unknown. It was with a sample-barcoded 5' primer and a J-beta primer mix that a second PCR of roughly 7 to 11 cycles was run. TCRdb fed the 5' RACE reads into MiXCR, producing one record per CDR3 protein. This table holds approximately 1.5 million distinct CDR3 sequences, about 32% found once. This record comes from a study of blood T cells in healthy people across ages. Findings and limits, study-wide: Diversity of TCR beta correlated strongly with naive T cell percentage.

Specimen: blood. The receptor's source is a woman aged 25 to 39 in good health.

The DNA of the CDR3 is TGTGCCAGCAGCACACTAGCGCCCAGAGGTAATGAGCAGTTCTTC. Its translation is CASSTLAPRGNEQFF. This rearrangement joins TRBV27 to TRBJ2-1; 7 bases map to TRBD2. The CDR3 extends over 15 amino acids. The germline V gene has CDR1 MNHEY and CDR2 SMNVEV (reference sequence). The V segment lost 6 bases and the J segment 7 bases; nucleotides outside the gene matches: 12.